This TCR beta chain was captured by sequencing in a study of OX40 agonist ivuxolimab in advanced cancers. Turning to the study itself: Eligibility admitted prior anti-PD-1, anti-PD-L1 or anti-CTLA-4 therapy; about 40% had some. Whole-study results and caveats: More expanded clones were found, on average, in CD8+ than in CD4+ T cells.

By proportion, this clone is medium-sized (0.01 to 0.1%). The antigen remains undetermined. Profiled with immunoSEQ multiplex PCR; TCRdb holds only in-frame clones, not every one. The repertoire includes around 11,000 clones, roughly 82% of them detected once, and about 9.4% sits in the top ten. V lost 1 base and J 1 base, leaving 2 bases between the germline ends. Germline-derived CDR1 and CDR2 are SQVTM and ANQGSEA. CDR3 length equals 11 residues. This specimen consisted of CD4+ or CD8+ T cells sorted from blood, obtained in a trial of the OX40 agonist ivuxolimab. V is TRBV29-1 and J is TRBJ2-7; D call uncertain. This clonotype originated in an adult with an advanced solid tumor such as melanoma, head and neck, liver or kidney cancer. The CDR3 loop reads CSVEGSYEQYF. The DNA of the CDR3 is TGCAGCGTTGAAGGGTCCTACGAGCAGTACTTC.